This T cell receptor beta chain was profiled in a study of blood T cell repertoires in COVID-19. The study recruited people aged about 18 to 90 years across about two dozen US areas. The germline V gene encodes CDR1 KGHDR and CDR2 SFDVKD. The CDR3 is made up of 15 amino acids. Trimming removed 5 bases from V and 6 bases from J, with 18 bases in between. Data came from immunoSEQ multiplex PCR; TCRdb stores just in-frame clones and leaves some out. The sample has about 410,000 clones, less than 95% seen once. The chain joins TRBV24-1 to TRBJ1-2, with no clear D. This receptor was obtained from a man aged 18-30 years who had recovered from COVID-19. Sequenced material: PBMCs or T cells enriched from blood (not recorded which). The CDR3 DNA sequence: TGTGCCACCAGTGTAAGGCCAGCTAAGACTCATGGCTACACCTTC. Amino acids: CATSVRPAKTHGYTF.